This T cell receptor beta chain was documented in a study of blood T cells in healthy people across ages. A second PCR of 7 to 11 cycles used a sample-barcoded 5' primer and a J-beta primer mix. TCRdb processed the 5' RACE reads anew with MiXCR; each CDR3 protein has one entry. The top ten hold 2.1% of the sample, which has 1.5 million to 2 million distinct CDR3 sequences, around half seen once. Specimen: blood. The clonotype comes from a woman in her thirties or forties in good health.

CDR3 coding DNA: TGTGCCAGCTCCGCCGGGACAGGGGGAACTGAAGCTTTCTTT. Translated: CASSAGTGGTEAFF. The chain combines TRBV18 with TRBJ1-1, with TRBD1 matching over 11 bases. The CDR3 extends over 14 amino acids. V lost 6 bases and J lost 5; bases outside the gene matches: 5. Germline loops: CDR1 KGHSH, CDR2 LQKENI.